One and the same sample provided the 5 T cell receptor beta chains below, sequenced in a study of blood T cell repertoires in COVID-19. The repertoire was sequenced with immunoSEQ multiplex PCR; TCRdb's copy has only in-frame clones and lacks some. This sample has fewer than 150,000 clones; roughly 85% occur once, and the top ten carry about 13%. What was sequenced was peripheral blood. These receptors all stem from a human donor in a cohort sampled during active COVID-19.

The chain links TRBV10-3 to TRBJ1-5, with 10 bases that match TRBD1. The CDR3 is 14 residues long. Looked up from germline, CDR1 is ENHRY and CDR2 is SYGVKD. V shed 10 bases, J shed 4 bases, and the junction held 7 bases outside the gene matches. CDR3 region: CATRDRGGNQPQHF. CDR3 DNA sequence: TGTGCCACACGGGACAGGGGAGGGAATCAGCCCCAGCATTTT.

V is TRBV2 and J is TRBJ2-7; weak D call: TRBD2 (6 bases). V was pared by 2 bases and J by 2 bases, with 13 bases between. Germline CDR1 is SNHLY and CDR2 is FYNNEI. The CDR3 extends over 15 amino acids. The chain's CDR3 is CASSERRGLAYEQYF. The DNA for the CDR3 is TGTGCCAGCAGTGAACGGCGGGGACTGGCCTACGAGCAGTACTTC. Full variable domain (outside the CDR3, taken from reference TRBV2 and TRBJ2-7): EPEVTQTPSHQVTQMGQEVILRCVPISNHLYFYWYRQILGQKVEFLVSFYNNEISEKSEIFDDQFSVERPDGSNFTLKIRSTKLEDSAMYFCASSERRGLAYEQYFGPGTRLTVT.

V and J are TRBV3-1 (or the pseudogene TRBV3-2) and TRBJ2-7, with 8 bases aligning to TRBD2. V dropped 4 bases and J dropped 2; count of bases not matched to a gene: 13. This CDR3 comprises 17 residues. CDR1 and CDR2 from the germline V gene are LGHDT and YNNKEL (reference sequence). Here the CDR3 DNA reads TGTGCCAGCAGCCTGGTCCCTTTCCGGGGGGGAACCTACGAGCAGTACTTC. Its translation: CASSLVPFRGGTYEQYF.

V gene TRBV21-1 combines with J gene TRBJ2-1; the table's D call, TRBD1, has no DNA check behind it. TRBV21-1 constitutes a pseudogene. This CDR3 comprises 21 residues. CDR3 sequence: CASTYLEGPTGQVIRHNEQFF. The DNA of the CDR3 is TGTGCCAGCACCTACTTAGAGGGTCCGACAGGGCAGGTAATCCGTCACAATGAGCAGTTCTTC.

The chain carries TRBV19 and TRBJ1-3; 9 bases map to TRBD1. The germline gives CDR1 LNHDA, CDR2 SQIVND (reference sequence). Trimming at V came to 4 bases and at J to 4 bases, leaving 8 bases not matched to a gene. The CDR3 totals 16 residues. CDR3 in DNA: TGTGCCAGTAGTACCACGGACAGGGGATGGGGAAACACCATATATTTT. It codes for CASSTTDRGWGNTIYF.